Detailed here is one TCR beta chain. No antigen is known for it. The record originates from a study of neoadjuvant nivolumab and ipilimumab in lung cancer. General study results and limits: TCR richness and clonality were higher in tumors than adjacent uninvolved lung. Only two of four nivolumab-treated tumors gained richness and clonality by surgery.

Here immunoSEQ multiplex PCR was the method, and the copy in TCRdb shows in-frame clones only, minus some. Seen here are about 19,000 clones, about nine tenths observed once, and the top ten hold less than 2.5%. V dropped 2 bases and J dropped 5 bases, with 18 bases sitting between them. CDR3 length: 16 residues. Germline CDR1 SGDLS, CDR2 YYNGEE. The V and J genes are TRBV9 and TRBJ2-3; D may be TRBD1 or TRBD2 (5 bases each). The source material was peripheral blood, sampled before neoadjuvant nivolumab, alone or with ipilimumab. The sequence came from an adult with non-small cell lung cancer. In DNA, the CDR3 is TGTGCCAGCAGCGTTGCCGGGACGGGGAGTGGAGATACGCAGTATTTT. Amino acids: CASSVAGTGSGDTQYF.